A single sample gave rise to the 23 T cell receptor beta chains below, sequenced in a study of patients and donors after allogeneic stem cell transplantation. A single record per CDR3 protein comes from TCRdb applying MiXCR to the RT-PCR reads. The sample yields about 860 distinct CDR3 sequences, 35% to 50% seen once. The sequencing input was blood, either unsorted or a sorted T cell fraction (not recorded which). These receptor sequences come from a human donor who was either an allogeneic HSCT recipient or a stem cell or donor lymphocyte infusion donor (not recorded which). It is not recorded whose cells these are; they may come from a transplant donor.

The V call is TRBV6-2 or TRBV6-3, the J call TRBJ2-5, with TRBD2 identical over 7 bases. This CDR3 has 13 residues. Looked up from germline, CDR1 is MNHEY and CDR2 is SVGEGT. V lost 6 bases to trimming and J lost 2 bases; unmatched junction nucleotides: 3. CDR3 protein: CASSLGRQETQYF. The DNA of the CDR3 is TGTGCCAGCAGCCTCGGGAGGCAAGAGACCCAGTACTTC.

The chain carries TRBV6-2 or TRBV6-3 and TRBJ1-1, with D tentatively TRBD1 (5 bases). The CDR3 spans 13 residues. The V end was cut by 5 bases, the J end by 7 bases, with 14 bases between. Germline V gene data show CDR1 as MNHEY and CDR2 as SVGEGT. For the CDR3, the DNA is TGTGCCAGCAGTAGAAACCGGGACTTTGAAGCTTTCTTT. It specifies CASSRNRDFEAFF.

The chain joins TRBV12-3 or TRBV12-4 to TRBJ2-1, with TRBD2 as a possible D gene (5 bases). Trimming pared 6 bases from V and 5 bases from J, leaving 17 bases between. The CDR3 spans 15 residues. CDR3 sequence: CASRSSKGTHNEQFF. CDR3 DNA sequence: TGTGCCAGCAGATCTAGCAAGGGAACACACAATGAGCAGTTCTTC.

The count of this clonotype is one. V and J are TRBV4-2 and TRBJ2-3, with a possible D match to TRBD2 (5 bases). Germline CDR1 reads LGHNA; CDR2 reads YNFKEQ. This CDR3 is 15 amino acids long. The V end lost 1 base, the J end lost 5 bases, and 13 bases lay between the germline ends. The CDR3 is CASSQGELSGDTQYF. The CDR3 DNA is TGTGCCAGCAGCCAAGGGGAGTTGTCGGGAGATACGCAGTATTTT.

This clonotype was counted only a few times. This chain connects TRBV7-2 to TRBJ2-3; D is ambiguous. The CDR3 contains 13 residues. Germline V CDR1 and CDR2: SGHTA, FQGNSA. Trimming stripped 0 bases from V and 3 bases from J, with 4 bases between. Written as DNA, the CDR3 is TGTGCCAGCAGCTTAGCTTGGACAGATACGCAGTATTTT. Its protein is CASSLAWTDTQYF. Complete variable domain (other parts from reference TRBV7-2 and TRBJ2-3): GAGVSQSPSNKVTEKGKDVELRCDPISGHTALYWYRQSLGQGLEFLIYFQGNSAPDKSGLPSDRFSAERTGGSVSTLTIQRTQQEDSAVYLCASSLAWTDTQYFGPGTRLTVL.

V gene TRBV5-1 combines with J gene TRBJ2-3; D unresolved. CDR1 and CDR2 from the germline V gene are SGHRS and YFSETQ. CDR3 length equals 12 residues. Trimming pared 5 bases from V and 6 bases from J, leaving 10 bases between. CDR3 nucleotide sequence: TGCGCCAGCAGAGTGAATTCGGATACGCAGTATTTT. Translated: CASRVNSDTQYF.

The chain joins TRBV5-1 to TRBJ2-3; D is uncertain. The ends were cut back, 0 bases at V and 1 base at J, with 3 bases in the middle. The CDR3 spans 13 residues. The germline V gene has CDR1 SGHRS and CDR2 YFSETQ. In nucleotides, the CDR3 is TGCGCCAGCAGCTTGGAACGCACAGATACGCAGTATTTT. Residues: CASSLERTDTQYF.

The chain joins TRBV12-3 or TRBV12-4 to TRBJ2-3, with 7 bases that match TRBD1. The trim removed 5 bases at V and 9 bases at J, leaving 2 bases unmatched. The CDR3 loop spans 11 amino acids. The CDR3 loop is CASSRTGTQYF. The CDR3 DNA reads as TGTGCCAGCAGTCGGACAGGCACGCAGTATTTT.

The V gene is TRBV6-5, the J gene TRBJ1-1; D not resolved. Trimming left V 4 bases short and J 2 bases short, with 8 bases between. Germline values: CDR1 MNHEY, CDR2 SVGAGI. The CDR3 runs 13 residues. CDR3 loop: CASSSSINTEAFF. The CDR3 nucleotides are TGTGCCAGCAGTTCCAGCATAAACACTGAAGCTTTCTTT.

This clonotype was detected a few times. The chain joins TRBV2 to TRBJ1-5, with 7 bases that match TRBD1. The CDR3 runs 15 residues. The V gene end was trimmed by 7 bases and the J gene end by 6 bases; junction bases not matched to a gene: 12. CDR1 is SNHLY, CDR2 FYNNEI, per germline. CDR3 loop: CASTVSGTAVQPQHF. As DNA, the CDR3 is TGTGCCAGCACTGTATCGGGGACAGCGGTTCAGCCCCAGCATTTT.

The rearrangement joins TRBV5-1 to TRBJ1-1; no definite D call. CDR3 size: 14 residues. Germline loops: CDR1 SGHRS, CDR2 YFSETQ. Trimming took 3 bases from V and 1 from J, leaving 10 bases between them. CDR3 coding DNA: TGCGCCAGCAGCTCGGGCGGAGGGAACACTGAAGCTTTCTTT. This translates into CASSSGGGNTEAFF.

CDR3 residues: CASSLTASEAFF. Written as DNA, the CDR3 is TGCGCCAGCAGCTTAACCGCAAGTGAAGCTTTCTTT. V and J are TRBV5-1 and TRBJ1-1; D is uncertain. From germline, CDR1 is SGHRS and CDR2 YFSETQ. The V end was cut by 2 bases, the J end by 7 bases, with 9 bases between. CDR3 length equals 12 residues.

CDR3 DNA: TGTGCCAGCAGGACAGGGTCCACAGATACGCAGTATTTT. Translating it yields CASRTGSTDTQYF. This chain links TRBV2 with TRBJ2-3; 7 bases map to TRBD1. Trimming at V came to 6 bases and at J to 2 bases, leaving 2 bases not matched to a gene. In germline, CDR1 is SNHLY, CDR2 FYNNEI. This CDR3 spans 13 amino acids.

This clonotype was observed a handful of times. V gene TRBV11-2 combines with J gene TRBJ2-5; no definite D call. The V gene lost 8 bases and the J gene lost 4 bases, with 11 bases spanning the gap. Germline loops: CDR1 SGHAT, CDR2 FQNNGV. This CDR3 is built from 12 residues. As DNA, the CDR3 is TGTGCCAGCTCAGTGTCCAGAGAGACCCAGTACTTC. Its translation: CASSVSRETQYF.

The chain joins TRBV7-2 to TRBJ1-2, with 7 bases lining up with TRBD1. This CDR3 is 15 amino acids long. Per germline, CDR1 SGHTA and CDR2 FQGNSA. With 0 bases clipped from V and 8 bases from J, the junction kept 9 bases outside the gene matches. CDR3 region: CASSLADRAPGGYTF. The CDR3 DNA reads TGTGCCAGCAGCTTAGCCGACAGGGCCCCGGGAGGCTACACCTTC. The variable domain in full, completed from reference TRBV7-2 and TRBJ1-2, reads GAGVSQSPSNKVTEKGKDVELRCDPISGHTALYWYRQSLGQGLEFLIYFQGNSAPDKSGLPSDRFSAERTGGSVSTLTIQRTQQEDSAVYLCASSLADRAPGGYTFGSGTRLTVV.

Within the sample, this clonotype is hyperexpanded (1% or more). This sequence joins TRBV5-1 and TRBJ2-3; D call uncertain. The germline V gene has CDR1 SGHRS and CDR2 YFSETQ. With 0 bases removed from V and 6 bases from J, the gap between germline ends came to 2 bases. This CDR3 contains 11 residues. CDR3 bases: TGCGCCAGCAGCTTGGCGGATACGCAGTATTTT. Encoded protein: CASSLADTQYF.

By share, this clonotype counts as hyperexpanded (1% or more). V gene TRBV6-2 or TRBV6-3 combines with J gene TRBJ2-7; 8 positions agree with TRBD1. The CDR3 has 13 amino acids. Looked up from germline, CDR1 is MNHEY and CDR2 is SVGEGT. The V and J ends lost 6 bases and 4 bases, in that order; junction bases with no gene match: 5. The CDR3 DNA reads as TGTGCCAGCAGCCGGACAGGGACGTACGAGCAGTACTTC. This gives the protein CASSRTGTYEQYF.

The chain combines TRBV6-2 or TRBV6-3 with TRBJ2-1, with a possible D match to TRBD2 (5 bases). The CDR3 sequence is 13 residues long. Germline V gene data show CDR1 as MNHEY and CDR2 as SVGEGT. Trimming removed 6 bases from V and 9 bases from J, with 15 bases in between. CDR3 sequence (DNA): TGTGCCAGCAGCTACGAGGGAGACACTGAGCAGTTCTTC. Encoded protein: CASSYEGDTEQFF.

Relative to its sample, this clonotype is large (0.1 to 1%). The chain's CDR3 is CASSSQLTDTQYF. The CDR3 nucleotides are TGTGCCAGCAGCTCTCAGCTCACAGATACGCAGTATTTT. The chain combines TRBV7-2 with TRBJ2-3; D remains ambiguous. The V gene lost 4 bases and the J gene lost 2 bases, with 7 bases spanning the gap. CDR1 is SGHTA and CDR2 is FQGNSA in the germline V gene. The length of the CDR3 is 13 residues.

This chain connects TRBV18 to TRBJ2-1; D might be TRBD1 or TRBD2, each matching 5 bases. Germline V lookup: CDR1 KGHSH, CDR2 LQKENI. The germline V and J ends were trimmed by 6 bases and 7 bases, with 13 bases remaining between them. This CDR3 has 13 residues. Written as DNA, the CDR3 is TGTGCCAGCTCGCCGGGGCCTACAAATGAGCAGTTCTTC. Protein sequence: CASSPGPTNEQFF.

The gene calls are TRBV11-2 and TRBJ1-2, with 7 positions matching TRBD1. J lost 8 bases, V lost 4 bases, and 10 bases had no gene match. This CDR3 spans 14 amino acids. CDR1 and CDR2 from the germline V gene are SGHAT and FQNNGV. Here the CDR3 DNA reads TGTGCCAGCAGCTCCGTTACAGGGGAAAGAGGCTACACCTTC. This translates into CASSSVTGERGYTF.

This clonotype was seen a handful of times. The genes are TRBV5-1 and TRBJ1-1, with D possibly matching TRBD1 (5 bases). Germline loops: CDR1 SGHRS, CDR2 YFSETQ. Trimming removed 3 bases from V and 1 base from J, with 19 bases in between. There are 17 residues in the CDR3. CDR3 in DNA: TGCGCCAGCAGCTACCACACTACCGACAGCCGGAACACTGAAGCTTTCTTT. It codes for CASSYHTTDSRNTEAFF.

In its sample, this clonotype was seen a few times. The rearrangement links TRBV5-5 to TRBJ2-7; TRBD1 matches 7 bases. The V segment lost 0 bases and the J segment 4 bases; nucleotides outside the gene matches: 7. The CDR3 runs 15 residues. In germline, CDR1 is SGHKS, CDR2 YYEKEE (reference sequence). The CDR3 DNA reads TGTGCCAGCAGCTTGGGAGACAGGGTCCTTTACGAGCAGTACTTC. As protein: CASSLGDRVLYEQYF.